Shown below are 24 T cell receptor beta chains from a single sample sequenced in a study of blood T cell repertoires in COVID-19. Some clones are missing from TCRdb's copy, which holds only in-frame ones; the method was immunoSEQ multiplex PCR. The table has approximately 130,000 clones, almost 80% seen once. Sequencing used peripheral blood. Receptors originate from a human donor in a cohort sampled during active COVID-19.

The rearrangement links TRBV6-2 or TRBV6-3 to TRBJ2-2; 7 bases fit TRBD2. CDR1 is MNHEY, CDR2 SVGEGT, per germline. The CDR3 has 13 residues. Trimming at V came to 5 bases and at J to 9 bases, leaving 6 bases not matched to a gene. Here the CDR3 DNA reads TGTGCCAGCAGTCGGCTAGCGGTTAGGGAGCTGTTTTTT. This sequence encodes CASSRLAVRELFF.

The chain combines TRBV5-1 with TRBJ2-2, with D possibly TRBD2 on 5 matching bases. CDR3 length: 14 amino acids. V was trimmed by 2 bases and J by 0 bases, leaving 5 bases between them. CDR1 and CDR2 from the germline V gene are SGHRS and YFSETQ. The DNA for the CDR3 is TGCGCCAGCAGCTTCGGGGCGAACACCGGGGAGCTGTTTTTT. Amino acids: CASSFGANTGELFF.

The chain joins TRBV7-2 to TRBJ2-7; D ambiguous. Trimming shortened V by 0 bases and J by 2 bases, and 11 bases separated the two germline ends. The CDR3 is 15 amino acids. Looked up from germline, CDR1 is SGHTA and CDR2 is FQGNSA. The CDR3 protein is CASSLAGSLPYEQYF. The CDR3, as DNA: TGTGCCAGCAGCTTAGCCGGTAGCCTTCCCTACGAGCAGTACTTC.

The rearrangement joins TRBV27 to TRBJ1-1; perhaps TRBD1 as D (5 bases). The germline V gene has CDR1 MNHEY and CDR2 SMNVEV (reference sequence). The CDR3 is 13 residues long. V lost 5 bases to trimming and J lost 9 bases, with 16 bases between them. The CDR3, as DNA: TGTGCCAGCAGTGGCCCTGGGGGGGGAAAAGCTTTCTTT. This codes for CASSGPGGGKAFF.

The chain employs TRBV6-2 or TRBV6-3 and TRBJ2-5, with TRBD2 identical over 12 bases. CDR1 is MNHEY and CDR2 is SVGEGT in the germline V gene. CDR3 length equals 16 residues. J lost 3 bases, V lost 0 bases, and 2 bases had no gene match. CDR3 bases: TGTGCCAGCAGTTACTCCCCTAGCGGGAGGGAAGAGACCCAGTACTTC. It translates to CASSYSPSGREETQYF.

The chain couples TRBV7-2 to TRBJ2-3; 8 nucleotides align to TRBD2. The V segment lost 5 bases and the J segment 2 bases; nucleotides outside the gene matches: 15. The CDR3 has 18 residues. Per the germline V gene, CDR1 is SGHTA and CDR2 is FQGNSA. The CDR3 spells CASSPNRLAGLSTDTQYF. DNA for the CDR3: TGTGCCAGCAGCCCTAACCGCCTAGCGGGCCTTTCCACAGATACGCAGTATTTT.

This clone was seen more than once but under ten times. The chain links TRBV7-2 to TRBJ1-6; perhaps TRBD1 as D (6 bases). The CDR3 runs to 14 residues. The germline CDR1 and CDR2 sequences are SGHTA and FQGNSA. The ends were cut back, 2 bases at V and 7 bases at J, with 9 bases in the middle. CDR3 coding DNA: TGTGCCAGCAGCTTACTAGGGGGAAATTCACCCCTCCACTTT. It codes for CASSLLGGNSPLHF.

The rearrangement links TRBV19 to TRBJ1-2; D might be TRBD1 (6 bases). Per the germline V gene, CDR1 is LNHDA and CDR2 is SQIVND (reference sequence). Deletions cut 5 bases from V and 3 bases from J, with 16 bases between. The CDR3 covers 15 residues. CDR3 region: CASSGPRRQDYGYTF. CDR3 bases: TGTGCCAGTAGTGGGCCACGGAGACAGGACTATGGCTACACCTTC.

The chain is built from TRBV5-6 and TRBJ2-1; D perhaps matches TRBD1 (5 bases). Germline V gene data show CDR1 as SGHDT and CDR2 as YYEEEE. The CDR3 has 16 residues. V lost 0 bases and J lost 1, with 11 bases in between. In DNA, the CDR3 is TGTGCCAGCAGCTTGGAGGTAGACAGATCCTACAATGAGCAGTTCTTC. It translates to CASSLEVDRSYNEQFF.

The chain joins TRBV5-8 to TRBJ1-6; D not certain. CDR3 length: 14 amino acids. In germline, CDR1 is SGHTS, CDR2 YDEGEE. V was shortened by 0 bases and J by 6 bases, with 7 bases between the two germline ends. The DNA of the CDR3 is TGTGCCAGCAGCTTGGCGGTCTTTAATTCACCCCTCCACTTT. It translates to CASSLAVFNSPLHF.

The chain recombines TRBV7-2 with TRBJ1-2, with D possibly matching TRBD1 (6 bases). The germline V gene encodes CDR1 SGHTA and CDR2 FQGNSA. The CDR3 loop spans 13 amino acids. The V gene lost 3 bases and the J gene lost 2 bases, with 7 bases spanning the gap. CDR3 region: CASSFTGNYGYTF. CDR3 DNA: TGTGCCAGCAGCTTTACAGGGAACTATGGCTACACCTTC.

The CDR3 sequence: CASRIAGSYEQYF. CDR3 nucleotides: TGTGCCAGCAGAATAGCGGGCTCCTACGAGCAGTACTTC. The V call is TRBV12-3 or TRBV12-4, the J call TRBJ2-7, with 7 nucleotides matching TRBD2. This CDR3 contains 13 residues. V lost 6 bases to trimming and J lost 0 bases; unmatched junction nucleotides: 2.

In DNA, the CDR3 is TGTGCCTGGAGGCAAGCTGGGGCGAGTGGCTACACCTTC. Translating it yields CAWRQAGASGYTF. V is TRBV30 and J is TRBJ1-2, with a weak D call TRBD1 (5 bases). Trimming removed 3 bases at V and 7 bases at J, with 15 bases between. CDR1 is GTSNPN and CDR2 is SVGIG in the germline V gene (reference sequence). The CDR3 loop spans 13 amino acids.

This clone was counted a few times. J is TRBJ1-5 and V is TRBV19; 8 nucleotides align to TRBD1. V trimming: 5 bases; J trimming: 2 bases; junction bases outside the gene matches: 5. Germline V lookup: CDR1 LNHDA, CDR2 SQIVND (reference sequence). The CDR3 consists of 15 residues. CDR3 loop: CASSSTGGGNQPQHF. The DNA of the CDR3 is TGTGCCAGTAGTTCCACAGGGGGGGGCAATCAGCCCCAGCATTTT.

The chain carries TRBV7-2 and TRBJ2-1, with TRBD1 identical over 7 bases. The CDR3 is 15 residues long. The V segment lost 5 bases and the J segment 10 bases; nucleotides outside the gene matches: 14. Germline CDR1 and CDR2: SGHTA and FQGNSA. CDR3 sequence: CASSSRGRRGLEQFF. As DNA, the CDR3 is TGTGCCAGCAGCAGCCGTGGACGCAGGGGGTTGGAGCAGTTCTTC.

V and J are TRBV28 and TRBJ2-1; maybe TRBD2 (8 bases). The CDR3 is 16 amino acids. The germline V gene has CDR1 MDHEN and CDR2 SYDVKM. The V end was cut by 9 bases, the J end by 5 bases, with 23 bases between. CDR3 sequence: CASQGVAGFSDNEQFF. The CDR3 DNA reads TGTGCCAGTCAGGGGGTAGCGGGATTTAGCGACAATGAGCAGTTCTTC.

This sequence joins TRBV2 and TRBJ1-2, with D possibly TRBD1 on 5 matching bases. The CDR3 runs to 12 residues. Trimming shortened V by 2 bases and J by 7 bases, and 8 bases separated the two germline ends. The germline CDR1 and CDR2 sequences are SNHLY and FYNNEI. The CDR3 DNA reads TGTGCCAGCAGTGAAAGGGGCTTTGGCTACACCTTC. It translates to CASSERGFGYTF.

The rearrangement joins TRBV19 to TRBJ1-6; a possible D gene is TRBD1 (6 bases). Deletions cut 7 bases from V and 9 bases from J, with 19 bases between. Germline-derived CDR1 and CDR2 are LNHDA and SQIVND (reference sequence). The length of the CDR3 is 15 residues. CDR3 sequence reads: CASTSPQSGVSPLHF. The CDR3 region has the DNA TGTGCCAGTACCTCCCCCCAGTCAGGGGTTTCACCCCTCCACTTT.

This chain uses TRBV7-8 with TRBJ1-1, with 8 bases lining up with TRBD1. This CDR3 has 14 residues. Germline V lookup: CDR1 SGHVS, CDR2 FQNEAQ. V lost 3 bases, J lost 2 bases, and 2 bases stayed unmatched. This CDR3 is CASSFGQGNTEAFF. For the CDR3, the DNA is TGTGCCAGCAGCTTCGGACAGGGCAACACTGAAGCTTTCTTT.

The chain joins TRBV18 to TRBJ2-2; D possibly corresponds to TRBD2 (5 bases). This CDR3 is 16 amino acids long. Trimming left V 2 bases short and J 0 bases short, with 10 bases between. The germline gives CDR1 KGHSH, CDR2 LQKENI. The CDR3 DNA is TGTGCCAGCTCACCAGGTCGGGGTTCGAACACCGGGGAGCTGTTTTTT. Translating gives CASSPGRGSNTGELFF.

This clone was found once. The chain links TRBV4-3 to TRBJ1-4; D is perhaps TRBD1 (5 bases). Between the trimmed V and J ends, which lost 0 bases and 5 bases, there was a span of 13 bases. The CDR3 covers 16 residues. Looked up from germline, CDR1 is LGHNA and CDR2 is YSLEER. CDR3 DNA: TGCGCCAGCAGCCAAGAGGGGGGTGGGTGGAATGAAAAACTGTTTTTT. Translation gives CASSQEGGGWNEKLFF.

A note on this clone: At one of its ends the junction is not consistent with the germline gene, which may arise from a read error. This sample includes further DNA sequences coding for the same CDR3. V and J are TRBV24-1 and TRBJ2-7, with 7 bases identical to TRBD1. The germline V gene encodes CDR1 KGHDR and CDR2 SFDVKD. The CDR3 sequence is 16 residues long. In nucleotides, the CDR3 is TGTGCTACCAGTGAGAGAGACAGGGTTTGGACCTACGAGCAGTACTTC. Protein product: CATSERDRVWTYEQYF.

This rearrangement joins TRBV7-9 to TRBJ2-7, with a possible D match to TRBD2 (7 bases). The V end was cut by 7 bases, the J end by 5 bases, with 27 bases between. CDR1 and CDR2 (germline): SEHNR, FQNEAQ (reference sequence). The CDR3 runs to 17 residues. The CDR3 sequence: CASTLPGRGQGLDEQYF. The CDR3 DNA reads TGTGCCAGCACCCTTCCCGGGCGGGGGCAGGGGTTAGACGAGCAGTACTTC.

The chain couples TRBV5-6 to TRBJ2-7; 8 nucleotides align to TRBD2. The V gene's germline CDR1 is SGHDT and CDR2 YYEEEE. V dropped 3 bases and J dropped 0; count of bases not matched to a gene: 2. The CDR3 length is 14 residues. The CDR3 DNA sequence: TGTGCCAGCAGCTCAGCGGGAGCCTCCTACGAGCAGTACTTC. It is translated as CASSSAGASYEQYF.